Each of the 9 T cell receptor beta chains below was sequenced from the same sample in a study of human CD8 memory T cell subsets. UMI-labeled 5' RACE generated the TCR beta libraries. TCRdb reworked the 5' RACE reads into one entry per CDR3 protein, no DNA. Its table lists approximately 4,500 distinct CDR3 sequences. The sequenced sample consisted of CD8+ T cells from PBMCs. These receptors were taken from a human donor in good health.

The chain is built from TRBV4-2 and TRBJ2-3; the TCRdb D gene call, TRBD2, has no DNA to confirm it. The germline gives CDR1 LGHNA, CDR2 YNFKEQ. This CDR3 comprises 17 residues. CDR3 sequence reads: CASSQGRSGSPSDTQYF.

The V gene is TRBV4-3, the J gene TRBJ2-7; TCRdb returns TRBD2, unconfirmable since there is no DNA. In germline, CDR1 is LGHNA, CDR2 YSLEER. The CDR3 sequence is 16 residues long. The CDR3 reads CASSQDWAGGFYEQYF.

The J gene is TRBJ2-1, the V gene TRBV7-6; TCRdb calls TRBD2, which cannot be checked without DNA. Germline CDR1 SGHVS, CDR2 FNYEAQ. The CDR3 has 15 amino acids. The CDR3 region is CASSPIAGGLNEQFF.

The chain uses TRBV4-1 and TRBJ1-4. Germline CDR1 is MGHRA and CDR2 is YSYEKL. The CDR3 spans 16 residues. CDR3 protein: CASSQDVTATNEKLFF.

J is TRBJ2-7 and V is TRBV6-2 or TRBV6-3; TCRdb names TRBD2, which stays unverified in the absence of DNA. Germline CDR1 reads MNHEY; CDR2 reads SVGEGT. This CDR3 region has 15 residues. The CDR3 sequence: CASSYSNSGSYEQYF.

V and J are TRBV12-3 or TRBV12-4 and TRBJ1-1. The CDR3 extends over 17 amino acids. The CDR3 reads CASSFSREGVINTEAFF.

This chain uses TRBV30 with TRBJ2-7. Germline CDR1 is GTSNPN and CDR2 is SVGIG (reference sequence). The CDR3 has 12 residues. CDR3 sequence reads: CAWTDGIYEQYF. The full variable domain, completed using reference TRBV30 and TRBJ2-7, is SQTIHQWPATLVQPVGSPLSLECTVEGTSNPNLYWYRQAAGRGLQLLFYSVGIGQISSEVPQNLSASRPQDRQFILSSKKLLLSDSGFYLCAWTDGIYEQYFGPGTRLTVT.

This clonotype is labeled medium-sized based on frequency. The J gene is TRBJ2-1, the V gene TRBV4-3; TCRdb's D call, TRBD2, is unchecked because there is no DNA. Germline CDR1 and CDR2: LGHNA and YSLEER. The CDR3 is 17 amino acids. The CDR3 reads CASSQEVGLAGYNEQFF.

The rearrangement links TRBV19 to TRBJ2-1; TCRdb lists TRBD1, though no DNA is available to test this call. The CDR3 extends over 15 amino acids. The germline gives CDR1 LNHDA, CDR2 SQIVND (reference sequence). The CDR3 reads CASSNSGANYNEQFF.